This passage covers 29 T cell receptor beta chains from one sample sequenced in a study of shared clonotypes between healthy human individuals (TCRdb year 2020). The library came from the immunoSEQ multiplex PCR assay. TCRdb obtained this table from immuneACCESS and retained in-frame rearrangements with V and J assigned. These tables miss some clones; where compared with another copy, unresolved V genes account for less than half of the shortfall, and the remainder is unexplained. In all, the sample holds hundreds of thousands of clones, and around 81% of those were seen once. Clones ranked in the top ten supply approximately 12% of the sample. The sequenced material came from PBMCs. The source is a woman aged 40 to 55 in good health. Some clones in this sample may be carry-over from other donors' samples.

The chain uses TRBV11-2 and TRBJ1-1; 7 nucleotides line up with TRBD1. J gave up 11 bases and V 5 bases, and 14 bases lay outside the gene matches. The CDR3 totals 14 residues. From germline, CDR1 is SGHAT and CDR2 FQNNGV. The CDR3 loop reads CASSPGTAGDLAFF. DNA of the CDR3: TGTGCCAGCAGCCCTGGGACAGCGGGTGATTTGGCTTTCTTT.

This chain connects TRBV18 to TRBJ2-7; D is perhaps TRBD2 (5 bases). Looked up from germline, CDR1 is KGHSH and CDR2 is LQKENI. V was shortened by 3 bases and J by 10 bases, with 19 bases between the two germline ends. The CDR3 length is 14 residues. The CDR3 here is CASSPPSQAPYQYF. DNA for the CDR3: TGTGCCAGCTCACCCCCTAGCCAGGCCCCTTATCAGTACTTC.

A remark on this clone: Mismatch with germline at one junction end may stem from a read error. The chain joins TRBV6-6 to TRBJ2-2; 10 nucleotides match TRBD2. CDR3 size: 15 residues. The germline gives CDR1 MNHNY, CDR2 SVGAGI (reference sequence). The CDR3 spells CASSRGLADTGGLFF. The DNA for the CDR3 is TGTGCCAGCAGTCGAGGACTAGCGGACACCGGGGGGCTGTTTTTT.

The CDR3 reads CASSSRMTSGANVLTF. In DNA form, the CDR3 reads TGTGCCAGCAGCTCGCGCATGACCTCTGGGGCCAACGTCCTGACTTTC. The chain couples TRBV7-2 to TRBJ2-6; D gene unclear. Trimming stripped 4 bases from V and 0 bases from J, with 10 bases between. This CDR3 comprises 16 residues. CDR1 SGHTA and CDR2 FQGNSA come from the germline V gene.

The chain employs TRBV28 and TRBJ1-5; D call uncertain. There are 14 residues in the CDR3. The germline V gene encodes CDR1 MDHEN and CDR2 SYDVKM. Deletions cut 3 bases from V and 4 bases from J, with 10 bases between. Here the CDR3 DNA reads TGTGCCAGCAGTTTGTTAAGGGTTAATCAGCCCCAGCATTTT. This translates into CASSLLRVNQPQHF. Together with reference TRBV28 and TRBJ1-5, the CDR3 gives the full variable domain: DVKVTQSSRYLVKRTGEKVFLECVQDMDHENMFWYRQDPGLGLRLIYFSYDVKMKEKGDIPEGYSVSREKKERFSLILESASTNQTSMYLCASSLLRVNQPQHFGDGTRLSIL.

About this clone itself: Other DNA sequences in this specimen translate into the identical CDR3. The chain joins TRBV9 to TRBJ1-1; perhaps TRBD1 as D (6 bases). The V end was cut by 0 bases, the J end by 4 bases, with 13 bases between. Germline V gives CDR1 SGDLS, CDR2 YYNGEE. This CDR3 contains 15 residues. The CDR3 sequence is CASSVAPQGSTEAFF. The DNA of the CDR3 is TGTGCCAGCAGCGTAGCTCCACAGGGCTCCACTGAAGCTTTCTTT.

This rearrangement joins TRBV27 to TRBJ1-1, with TRBD1 matching 7 bases. The CDR3 has 15 residues. V dropped 2 bases and J dropped 5; count of bases not matched to a gene: 8. CDR1 and CDR2 (germline): MNHEY, SMNVEV (reference sequence). CDR3 coding DNA: TGTGCCAGCAGTTTAGGGGACAGACTACAAACTGAAGCTTTCTTT. Translation: CASSLGDRLQTEAFF.

Regarding this clone: Other nucleotide sequences from this sample produce the same CDR3. V and J are TRBV29-1 and TRBJ1-5; 12 bases are a match to TRBD1. The CDR3 is 13 amino acids. The germline CDR1 and CDR2 sequences are SQVTM and ANQGSEA. Trimming at V came to 6 bases and at J to 6 bases, leaving 3 bases not matched to a gene. In DNA form, the CDR3 reads TGCAGCGTGGGACAGGGGGCAGGTCAGCCCCAGCATTTT. It translates to CSVGQGAGQPQHF.

This clone showed up just once. V and J are TRBV4-3 and TRBJ2-2, with TRBD2 matching 9 bases. The CDR3 spans 16 residues. Losses at the gene ends were 4 bases for V and 4 bases for J; bases not matched to a gene: 7. The germline gives CDR1 LGHNA, CDR2 YSLEER. Written as DNA, the CDR3 is TGCGCCAGCAGCCGAGGGACTAGCCAATCCACCGGGGAGCTGTTTTTT. This sequence encodes CASSRGTSQSTGELFF.

The CDR3 protein is CASSLHSGQGGSEQYF. CDR3 nucleotides: TGCGCCAGCAGCTTGCACTCCGGACAGGGGGGTAGCGAGCAGTACTTC. This rearrangement joins TRBV5-1 to TRBJ2-7; 10 bases align to TRBD1. This CDR3 has 16 amino acids. V lost 1 base and J lost 6; bases outside the gene matches: 10. Per the germline V gene, CDR1 is SGHRS and CDR2 is YFSETQ.

The gene calls are TRBV9 and TRBJ2-7; no definite D call. CDR1 and CDR2 from the germline V gene are SGDLS and YYNGEE. The CDR3 length is 13 residues. V lost 0 bases, J lost 6 bases, and 10 bases lay in between. The CDR3 is CASSVGQWSEQYF. CDR3 DNA sequence: TGTGCCAGCAGCGTAGGGCAGTGGAGCGAGCAGTACTTC.

On this clone: One end of the junction varies from germline; a read error may be responsible. This chain uses TRBV6-1 with TRBJ2-2, with D possibly matching TRBD1 (6 bases). Germline V CDR1 and CDR2: MNHNS, SASEGT. The CDR3 is 14 amino acids. CDR3 coding DNA: TGCGCCAGCCTCAGGGGCTCGAACACCGGGGAGCTGTTTTTT. Protein sequence: CASLRGSNTGELFF.

This chain connects TRBV7-3 to TRBJ2-2; 7 bases agree with TRBD1. The CDR3 is made up of 16 amino acids. Germline V CDR1 and CDR2: SGHTA, FQGTGA. Trimming cost V 3 bases and J 6 bases; bases outside gene matches: 10. The CDR3 here is CASSFHLDRAAGELFF. In nucleotides, the CDR3 is TGTGCCAGCAGCTTCCACTTAGACAGGGCCGCCGGGGAGCTGTTTTTT.

This clone was recorded only once. The chain recombines TRBV7-2 with TRBJ2-7, with a possible D match to TRBD2 (6 bases). There are 16 residues in the CDR3. Germline CDR1 SGHTA, CDR2 FQGNSA. V was shortened by 4 bases and J by 4 bases, with 20 bases between the two germline ends. In nucleotides, the CDR3 is TGTGCCAGCAGCTATCGGGGTCTGGGGGAGGCTTACGAGCAGTACTTC. Translation gives CASSYRGLGEAYEQYF.

The chain is built from TRBV28 and TRBJ2-1; 9 bases line up with TRBD2. This CDR3 spans 18 amino acids. V lost 9 bases to trimming and J lost 6 bases; unmatched junction nucleotides: 21. Germline V gene sequence: CDR1 MDHEN, CDR2 SYDVKM. The CDR3 loop is CARDTLYAGGPGANEQFF. The CDR3 coding sequence is TGTGCCAGGGATACGTTGTATGCGGGAGGGCCGGGAGCCAATGAGCAGTTCTTC. The entire variable domain, with the rest obtained from reference TRBV28 and TRBJ2-1, is as follows: DVKVTQSSRYLVKRTGEKVFLECVQDMDHENMFWYRQDPGLGLRLIYFSYDVKMKEKGDIPEGYSVSREKKERFSLILESASTNQTSMYLCARDTLYAGGPGANEQFFGPGTRLTVL.

The chain is built from TRBV2 and TRBJ1-1, with 8 bases that match TRBD1. There are 13 residues in the CDR3. Looked up from germline, CDR1 is SNHLY and CDR2 is FYNNEI. Germline trimming cut 5 bases from V and 11 bases from J; bases unmatched to any gene: 10. In nucleotides, the CDR3 is TGTGCCAGCAGTCTAGGACAGGGAGTCACGGCTTTCTTT. Its protein product is CASSLGQGVTAFF.

This clone was found a few times. The chain links TRBV6-4 to TRBJ2-1; possibly TRBD1 or TRBD2 for D (5 bases each). This CDR3 is built from 14 residues. Deletions cut 4 bases from V and 7 bases from J, with 14 bases between. Germline V lookup: CDR1 MRHNA, CDR2 SNTAGT. CDR3: CASSASVEGNEQFF. The CDR3 bases are TGTGCCAGCAGTGCCTCGGTCGAGGGGAATGAGCAGTTCTTC.

V gene TRBV19 combines with J gene TRBJ2-6; 9 bases match TRBD1. This CDR3 is 17 amino acids long. CDR1 and CDR2 from the germline V gene are LNHDA and SQIVND (reference sequence). V was pared by 8 bases and J by 2 bases, with 10 bases of the junction left unmatched. This chain's CDR3 is CASALRGTGTGANVLTF. Here the CDR3 DNA reads TGTGCCAGTGCCCTCCGTGGGACAGGGACTGGGGCCAACGTCCTGACTTTC.

The rearrangement uses TRBV7-9 and TRBJ2-5; D is perhaps TRBD1 (5 bases). V lost 1 base, J lost 4 bases, and 10 bases lay in between. The CDR3 loop spans 14 amino acids. Germline V gene data show CDR1 as SEHNR and CDR2 as FQNEAQ (reference sequence). Here the CDR3 reads CASSLVFRAETQYF. CDR3 nucleotide sequence: TGTGCCAGCAGCTTAGTGTTCAGGGCAGAGACCCAGTACTTC.

The chain combines TRBV7-3 with TRBJ2-5; D gene uncertain. Looked up from germline, CDR1 is SGHTA and CDR2 is FQGTGA. This CDR3 spans 13 amino acids. Trimming left V 5 bases short and J 0 bases short, with 7 bases between. CDR3 bases: TGTGCCAGCAGCCGGACGAACCAAGAGACCCAGTACTTC. Its translation: CASSRTNQETQYF.

J is TRBJ2-6 and V is TRBV19; D is tentatively TRBD1 or TRBD2 (5 bases each). Trimming removed 3 bases at V and 2 bases at J, with 8 bases between. Germline-derived CDR1 and CDR2 are LNHDA and SQIVND (reference sequence). The CDR3 has 15 amino acids. The CDR3 nucleotides read TGTGCCAGTAGTATCAGAGGGGCTGGGGCCAACGTCCTGACTTTC. It specifies CASSIRGAGANVLTF.

CDR3 DNA sequence: TGCGCCAGCAGCCAGAGGGGACAGGGTGGCGGCTACACCTTC. This translates into CASSQRGQGGGYTF. This chain uses TRBV4-1 with TRBJ1-2; the match to TRBD1 covers 9 bases. J gave up 8 bases and V 3 bases, and 7 bases lay outside the gene matches. Per the germline V gene, CDR1 is MGHRA and CDR2 is YSYEKL. This CDR3 has 14 amino acids.

Comments on this clone: At the DNA level, this CDR3 is encoded by other sequences in the same sample as well. The chain employs TRBV19 and TRBJ1-5; 7 nucleotides align to TRBD1. J was trimmed by 6 bases and V by 9 bases; bases with no gene match: 11. Germline CDR1 and CDR2: LNHDA and SQIVND (reference sequence). CDR3 size: 14 residues. The CDR3 region is CASHRGLLGQPQHF. CDR3 DNA: TGTGCCAGCCACAGGGGATTACTAGGTCAGCCCCAGCATTTT.

This clone came up once. This chain uses TRBV18 with TRBJ2-7, with TRBD1 matching over 8 bases. CDR3 length equals 14 residues. Germline V gene sequence: CDR1 KGHSH, CDR2 LQKENI. V lost 1 base and J lost 3; bases outside the gene matches: 2. The CDR3 here is CASSPRTGGYEQYF. The CDR3 DNA sequence: TGTGCCAGCTCACCACGTACAGGGGGCTACGAGCAGTACTTC.

The V call is TRBV7-6, the J call TRBJ2-3; 10 bases agree with TRBD1. This CDR3 is 16 amino acids long. CDR1 and CDR2 (germline): SGHVS, FNYEAQ. Trimming removed 1 base from V and 4 bases from J; junction bases left unmatched: 5. The CDR3 region has the DNA TGTGCCAGCAGCTTAGTTGGACAGGGGGGTTCAGATACGCAGTATTTT. This sequence encodes CASSLVGQGGSDTQYF.

This clone has a handful of counts. One end of the junction varies from germline; a read error may be responsible. This sequence joins TRBV5-5 and TRBJ1-2, with D possibly being TRBD1 (6 bases). CDR1 and CDR2 (germline): SGHKS, YYEKEE (reference sequence). The CDR3 consists of 11 residues. CDR3: CASSLGQRPSF. The CDR3 region has the DNA TGTGCCAGCAGCCTCGGACAGCGCCCCTCCTTC. Full variable domain (missing parts from reference TRBV5-5 and TRBJ1-2): DAGVTQSPTHLIKTRGQQVTLRCSPISGHKSVSWYQQVLGQGPQFIFQYYEKEERGRGNFPDRFSARQFPNYSSELNVNALLLGDSALYLCASSLGQRPSFGSGTRLTVV.

V and J are TRBV5-4 and TRBJ2-5; 7 bases fit TRBD1. Trimming at V came to 4 bases and at J to 1 base, leaving 7 bases not matched to a gene. There are 15 residues in the CDR3. The V gene's germline CDR1 is SGHNT and CDR2 YYREEE (reference sequence). Here the CDR3 reads CASSGSGTVQETQYF. DNA for the CDR3: TGTGCCAGCAGCGGGTCCGGGACAGTCCAAGAGACCCAGTACTTC.

This rearrangement joins TRBV10-3 to TRBJ2-7, with 8 nucleotides matching TRBD2. V was clipped by 10 bases and J by 4 bases; unmatched bases: 15. Germline lookup yields CDR1 ENHRY and CDR2 SYGVKD. CDR3 length: 15 residues. The CDR3 DNA follows: TGTGCCAGCACGGGAGGGACTACGTCGTTATACGAGCAGTACTTC. It is translated as CASTGGTTSLYEQYF.

The V call is TRBV21-1, the J call TRBJ1-5; whether TRBD1, the table's D call, matches the DNA was not checked. TRBV21-1 is noted as a pseudogene. This CDR3 region has 15 residues. DNA of the CDR3: TGTGCCAGCAGACCCGGACAGGGAGGCAATCAGCCCCAGCATTTT. It yields the protein CASRPGQGGNQPQHF.